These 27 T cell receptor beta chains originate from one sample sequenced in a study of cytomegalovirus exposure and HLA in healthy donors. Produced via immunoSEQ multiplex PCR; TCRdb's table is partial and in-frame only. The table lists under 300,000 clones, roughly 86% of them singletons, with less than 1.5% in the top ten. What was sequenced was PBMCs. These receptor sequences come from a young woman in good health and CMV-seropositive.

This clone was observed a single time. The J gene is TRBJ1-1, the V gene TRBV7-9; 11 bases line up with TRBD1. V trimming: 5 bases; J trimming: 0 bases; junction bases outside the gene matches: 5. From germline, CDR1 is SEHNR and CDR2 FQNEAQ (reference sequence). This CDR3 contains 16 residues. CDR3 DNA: TGTGCCAGCAGCCCCCGGGACAGGGGGTTGAACACTGAAGCTTTCTTT. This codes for CASSPRDRGLNTEAFF.

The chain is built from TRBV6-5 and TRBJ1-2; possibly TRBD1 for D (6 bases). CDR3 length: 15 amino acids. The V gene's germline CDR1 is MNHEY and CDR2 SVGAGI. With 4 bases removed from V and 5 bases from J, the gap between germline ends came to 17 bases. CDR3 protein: CASSLHMGAGYGYTF. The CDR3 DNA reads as TGTGCCAGCAGTTTACACATGGGGGCTGGTTATGGCTACACCTTC.

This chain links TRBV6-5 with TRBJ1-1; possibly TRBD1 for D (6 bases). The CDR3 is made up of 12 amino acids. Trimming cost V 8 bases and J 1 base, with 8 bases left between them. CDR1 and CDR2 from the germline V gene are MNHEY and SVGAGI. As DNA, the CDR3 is TGTGCCAGCTCGACAGGGAACACTGAAGCTTTCTTT. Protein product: CASSTGNTEAFF.

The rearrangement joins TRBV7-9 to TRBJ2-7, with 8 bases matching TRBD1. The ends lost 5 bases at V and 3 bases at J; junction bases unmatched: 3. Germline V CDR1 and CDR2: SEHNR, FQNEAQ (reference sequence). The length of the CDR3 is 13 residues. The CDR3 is CASSRTGNYEQYF. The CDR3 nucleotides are TGTGCCAGCAGCCGGACAGGGAACTACGAGCAGTACTTC.

The CDR3 sequence is CASSHTQVNTEAFF. CDR3 nucleotides: TGTGCCAGCAGCCATACACAGGTGAACACTGAAGCTTTCTTT. The chain employs TRBV9 and TRBJ1-1; D possibly corresponds to TRBD1 (5 bases). The germline V gene encodes CDR1 SGDLS and CDR2 YYNGEE. The CDR3 is 14 residues long. The V end was cut by 4 bases, the J end by 0 bases, with 10 bases between. Filled out from reference TRBV9 and TRBJ1-1, the complete variable domain reads DSGVTQTPKHLITATGQRVTLRCSPRSGDLSVYWYQQSLDQGLQFLIQYYNGEERAKGNILERFSAQQFPDLHSELNLSSLELGDSALYFCASSHTQVNTEAFFGQGTRLTVV.

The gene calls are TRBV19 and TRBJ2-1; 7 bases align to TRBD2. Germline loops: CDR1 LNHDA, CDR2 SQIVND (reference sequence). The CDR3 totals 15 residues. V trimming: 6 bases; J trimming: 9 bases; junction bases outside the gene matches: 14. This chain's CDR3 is CASRPPSGRGIEQFF. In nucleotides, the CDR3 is TGTGCCAGTAGGCCTCCTAGCGGTCGAGGGATTGAGCAGTTCTTC.

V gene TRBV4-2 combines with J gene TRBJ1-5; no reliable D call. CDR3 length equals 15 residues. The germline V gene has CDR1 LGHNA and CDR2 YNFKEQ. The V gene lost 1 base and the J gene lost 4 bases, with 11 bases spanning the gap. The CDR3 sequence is CASSQVPRGNQPQHF. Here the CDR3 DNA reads TGTGCCAGCAGCCAAGTTCCTCGGGGAAATCAGCCCCAGCATTTT.

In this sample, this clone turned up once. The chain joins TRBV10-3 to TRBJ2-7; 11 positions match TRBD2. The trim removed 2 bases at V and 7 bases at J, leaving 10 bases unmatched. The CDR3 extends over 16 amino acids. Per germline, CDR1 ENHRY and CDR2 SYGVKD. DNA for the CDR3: TGTGCCATCAGTGAGGGGAGACTAGCGGGACTTGTGGAGCAGTACTTC. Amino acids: CAISEGRLAGLVEQYF.

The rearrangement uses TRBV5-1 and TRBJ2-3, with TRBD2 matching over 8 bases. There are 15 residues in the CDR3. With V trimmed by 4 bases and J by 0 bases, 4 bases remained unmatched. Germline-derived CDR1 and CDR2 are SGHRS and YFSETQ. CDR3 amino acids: CASSAGTRSTDTQYF. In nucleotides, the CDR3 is TGCGCCAGCAGCGCCGGGACTAGAAGCACAGATACGCAGTATTTT.

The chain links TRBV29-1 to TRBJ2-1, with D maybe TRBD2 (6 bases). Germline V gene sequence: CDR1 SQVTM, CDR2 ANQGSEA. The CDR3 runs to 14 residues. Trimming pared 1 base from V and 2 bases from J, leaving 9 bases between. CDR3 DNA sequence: TGCAGCGTTGAAGCGGAGGGTCCCTACAATGAGCAGTTCTTC. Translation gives CSVEAEGPYNEQFF.

In DNA form, the CDR3 reads TGTGCCAGCAAAGGAAGCGGGAGGGGATCCTACGAGCAGTACTTC. The encoded protein is CASKGSGRGSYEQYF. The rearrangement uses TRBV28 and TRBJ2-7, with 10 bases fitting TRBD2. CDR1 and CDR2 from the germline V gene are MDHEN and SYDVKM. The CDR3 loop spans 15 amino acids. J lost 1 base, V lost 7 bases, and 7 bases had no gene match.

The CDR3 coding sequence is TGTGCCATCAGTGAGAGATTAGCTGAAGCTTTCTTT. Residues: CAISERLAEAFF. The chain is built from TRBV10-3 and TRBJ1-1; D is ambiguous. The CDR3 sequence is 12 residues long. The germline V gene has CDR1 ENHRY and CDR2 SYGVKD. Trimming stripped 2 bases from V and 6 bases from J, with 7 bases between.

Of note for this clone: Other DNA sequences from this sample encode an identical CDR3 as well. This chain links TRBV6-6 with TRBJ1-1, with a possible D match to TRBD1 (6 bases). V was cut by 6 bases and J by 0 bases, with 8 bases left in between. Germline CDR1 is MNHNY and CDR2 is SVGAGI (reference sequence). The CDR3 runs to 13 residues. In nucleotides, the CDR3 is TGTGCCAGCAGACAGGGCATGAACACTGAAGCTTTCTTT. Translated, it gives CASRQGMNTEAFF.

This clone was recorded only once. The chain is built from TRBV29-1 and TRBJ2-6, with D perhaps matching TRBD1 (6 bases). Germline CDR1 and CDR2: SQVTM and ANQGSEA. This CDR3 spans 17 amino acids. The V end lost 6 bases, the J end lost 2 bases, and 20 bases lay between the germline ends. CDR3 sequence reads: CSVRGQGMRPGANVLTF. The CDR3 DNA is TGCAGCGTCCGTGGGCAGGGGATGCGGCCTGGGGCCAACGTCCTGACTTTC.

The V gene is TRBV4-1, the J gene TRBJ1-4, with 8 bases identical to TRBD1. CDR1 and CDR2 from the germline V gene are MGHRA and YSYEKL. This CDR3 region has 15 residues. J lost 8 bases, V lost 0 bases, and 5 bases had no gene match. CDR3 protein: CASSQDGQGGEKLFF. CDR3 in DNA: TGCGCCAGCAGCCAAGACGGACAGGGAGGCGAAAAACTGTTTTTT.

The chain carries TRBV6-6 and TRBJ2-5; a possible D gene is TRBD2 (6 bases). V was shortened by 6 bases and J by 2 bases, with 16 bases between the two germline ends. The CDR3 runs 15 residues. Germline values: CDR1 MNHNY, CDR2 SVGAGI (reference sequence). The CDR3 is CASRVSGVPQETQYF. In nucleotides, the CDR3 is TGTGCCAGCAGGGTTAGCGGAGTACCACAAGAGACCCAGTACTTC.

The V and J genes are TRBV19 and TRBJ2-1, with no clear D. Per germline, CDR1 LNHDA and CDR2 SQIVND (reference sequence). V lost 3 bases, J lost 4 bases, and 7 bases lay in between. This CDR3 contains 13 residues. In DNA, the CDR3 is TGTGCCAGTAGTATCCTAGAGTACAATGAGCAGTTCTTC. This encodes CASSILEYNEQFF.

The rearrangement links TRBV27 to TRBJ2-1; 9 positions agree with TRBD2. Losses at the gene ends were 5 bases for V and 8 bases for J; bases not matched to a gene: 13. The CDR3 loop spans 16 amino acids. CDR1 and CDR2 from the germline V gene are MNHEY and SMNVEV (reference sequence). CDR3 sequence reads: CASSPRGSGSYYEQFF. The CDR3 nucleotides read TGTGCCAGCAGTCCCCGGGGTAGCGGGAGTTACTATGAGCAGTTCTTC.

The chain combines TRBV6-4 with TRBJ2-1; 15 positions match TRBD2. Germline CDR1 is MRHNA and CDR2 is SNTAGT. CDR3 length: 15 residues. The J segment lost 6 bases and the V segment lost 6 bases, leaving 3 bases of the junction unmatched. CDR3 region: CASRPGLAGGNEQFF. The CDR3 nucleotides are TGTGCCAGCAGACCGGGACTAGCGGGAGGCAATGAGCAGTTCTTC.

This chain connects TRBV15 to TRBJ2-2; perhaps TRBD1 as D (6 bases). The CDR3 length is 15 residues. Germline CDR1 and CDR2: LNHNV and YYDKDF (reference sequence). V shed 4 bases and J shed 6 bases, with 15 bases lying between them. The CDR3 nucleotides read TGTGCCACCAGCACCAGGGACCCAGGGGCCGGGGAGCTGTTTTTT. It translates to CATSTRDPGAGELFF.

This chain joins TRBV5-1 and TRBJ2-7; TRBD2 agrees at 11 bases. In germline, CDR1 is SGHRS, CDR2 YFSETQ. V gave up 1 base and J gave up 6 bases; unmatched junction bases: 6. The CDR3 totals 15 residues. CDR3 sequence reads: CASSLTLAGVREQYF. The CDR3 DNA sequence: TGCGCCAGCAGCTTGACACTAGCGGGAGTCCGCGAGCAGTACTTC.

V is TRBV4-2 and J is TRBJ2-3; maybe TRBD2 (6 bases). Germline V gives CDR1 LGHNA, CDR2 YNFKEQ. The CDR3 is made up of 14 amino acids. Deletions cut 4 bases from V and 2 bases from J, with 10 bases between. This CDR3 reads CASSPAGSTDTQYF. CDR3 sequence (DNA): TGTGCCAGCAGCCCAGCGGGTTCCACAGATACGCAGTATTTT.

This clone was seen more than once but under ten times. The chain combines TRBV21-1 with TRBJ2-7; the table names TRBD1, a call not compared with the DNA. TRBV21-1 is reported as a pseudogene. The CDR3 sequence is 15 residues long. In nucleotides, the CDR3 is TGTGCCAGCCCTCTAAGGGCAGGGGACTCCTACGAGCAGTACTTC. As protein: CASPLRAGDSYEQYF.

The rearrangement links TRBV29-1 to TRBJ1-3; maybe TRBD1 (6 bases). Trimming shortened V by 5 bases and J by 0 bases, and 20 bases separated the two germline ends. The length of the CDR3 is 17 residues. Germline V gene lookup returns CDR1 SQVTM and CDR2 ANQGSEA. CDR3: CSVMGQGPVSSGNTIYF. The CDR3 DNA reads TGCAGCGTTATGGGGCAGGGGCCTGTATCCTCTGGAAACACCATATATTTT.

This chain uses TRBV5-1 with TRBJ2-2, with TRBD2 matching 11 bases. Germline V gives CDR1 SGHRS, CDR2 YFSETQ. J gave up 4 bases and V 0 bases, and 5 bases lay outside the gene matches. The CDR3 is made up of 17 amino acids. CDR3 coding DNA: TGCGCCAGCAGCTTGGTAGCGGGAGGGCTTGGCACCGGGGAGCTGTTTTTT. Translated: CASSLVAGGLGTGELFF.

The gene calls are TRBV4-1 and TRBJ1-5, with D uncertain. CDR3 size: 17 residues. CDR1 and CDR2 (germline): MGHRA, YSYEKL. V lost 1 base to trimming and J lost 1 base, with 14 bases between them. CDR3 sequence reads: CASSQGPGLGSNQPQHF. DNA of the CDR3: TGCGCCAGCAGCCAAGGCCCAGGTTTGGGCAGCAATCAGCCCCAGCATTTT.

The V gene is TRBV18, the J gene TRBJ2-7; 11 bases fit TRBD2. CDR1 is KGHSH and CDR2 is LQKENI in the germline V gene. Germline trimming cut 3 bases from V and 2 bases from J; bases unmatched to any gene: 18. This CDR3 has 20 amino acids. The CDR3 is CASSPGQRPSGTSGAYEQYF. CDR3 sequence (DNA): TGTGCCAGCTCACCGGGACAGCGACCGTCCGGGACTAGCGGTGCCTACGAGCAGTACTTC.